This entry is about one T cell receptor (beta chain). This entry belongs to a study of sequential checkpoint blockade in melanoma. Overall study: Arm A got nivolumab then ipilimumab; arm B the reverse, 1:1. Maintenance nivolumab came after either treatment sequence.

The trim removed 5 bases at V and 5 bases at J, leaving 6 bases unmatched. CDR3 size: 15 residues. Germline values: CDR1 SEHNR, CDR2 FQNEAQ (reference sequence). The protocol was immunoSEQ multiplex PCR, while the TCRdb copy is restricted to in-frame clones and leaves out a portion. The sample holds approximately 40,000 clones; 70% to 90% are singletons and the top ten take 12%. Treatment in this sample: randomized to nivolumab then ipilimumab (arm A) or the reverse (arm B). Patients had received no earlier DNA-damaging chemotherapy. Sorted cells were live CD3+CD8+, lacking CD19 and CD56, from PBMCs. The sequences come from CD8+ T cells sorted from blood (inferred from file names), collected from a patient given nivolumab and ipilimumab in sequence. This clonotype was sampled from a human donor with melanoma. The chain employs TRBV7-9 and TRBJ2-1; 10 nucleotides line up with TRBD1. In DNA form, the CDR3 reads TGTGCCAGCAGCCGCGGGGGACAGGGGCACAATGAGCAGTTCTTC. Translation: CASSRGGQGHNEQFF.